This TCR beta chain was found in a study of shared clonotypes between healthy human individuals. Generated by immunoSEQ multiplex PCR, the TCRdb table keeps only in-frame clones and is missing some. The top ten clones hold 13% of a sample with about 480,000 clones, 75% to 85% of them seen once. Points from the study as a whole: With few donors, the genetic and exposure-history diversity represented was limited.

Points on this clone: Its antigen is still unknown.

V shed 2 bases and J shed 5 bases, with 6 bases lying between them. Germline V gene lookup returns CDR1 DFQATT and CDR2 SNEGSKA (reference sequence). This CDR3 is built from 11 residues. The clonotype originates from a woman aged 40 to 50 in good health. Some clones in this sample may be carry-over from other donors' samples. The sample taken for sequencing was PBMCs. The chain carries TRBV20-1 and TRBJ1-2; D gene ambiguous. The CDR3 nucleotides are TGCAGTGCTAGACGCGTATATGGCTACACCTTC. Its translation: CSARRVYGYTF.